Given below is one T cell receptor beta chain in context. Its specificity is unknown. The assay, immunoSEQ v3.0, was run at survey level. Sequencing set out to capture about 35,000-55,000 T-cell genomes per sample. Repertoires were generated with immunoSEQ multiplex PCR, while TCRdb's copy carries only in-frame clones and drops some. The sample contains fewer than 20,000 clones, 78% of which appear only once. This sample was taken from a study of long-term antiretroviral therapy in people with HIV. Study observations and caveats: Clones that expanded before ART (that is, prior to treatment) dominated the repertoire at all time points.

This CDR3 is 10 amino acids long. Germline CDR1 and CDR2: MRHNA and SNTAGT. V was trimmed by 6 bases and J by 7 bases, leaving 4 bases between them. This specimen consisted of unsorted PBMCs, obtained 0.3 years after starting antiretroviral therapy. V gene TRBV6-4 combines with J gene TRBJ2-1, with D unclear. This TCR came from a woman aged 45-65 years with HIV. CDR3 DNA: TGTGCCAGCAGCCGTAATGAGCAGTTCTTC. Its protein product is CASSRNEQFF.